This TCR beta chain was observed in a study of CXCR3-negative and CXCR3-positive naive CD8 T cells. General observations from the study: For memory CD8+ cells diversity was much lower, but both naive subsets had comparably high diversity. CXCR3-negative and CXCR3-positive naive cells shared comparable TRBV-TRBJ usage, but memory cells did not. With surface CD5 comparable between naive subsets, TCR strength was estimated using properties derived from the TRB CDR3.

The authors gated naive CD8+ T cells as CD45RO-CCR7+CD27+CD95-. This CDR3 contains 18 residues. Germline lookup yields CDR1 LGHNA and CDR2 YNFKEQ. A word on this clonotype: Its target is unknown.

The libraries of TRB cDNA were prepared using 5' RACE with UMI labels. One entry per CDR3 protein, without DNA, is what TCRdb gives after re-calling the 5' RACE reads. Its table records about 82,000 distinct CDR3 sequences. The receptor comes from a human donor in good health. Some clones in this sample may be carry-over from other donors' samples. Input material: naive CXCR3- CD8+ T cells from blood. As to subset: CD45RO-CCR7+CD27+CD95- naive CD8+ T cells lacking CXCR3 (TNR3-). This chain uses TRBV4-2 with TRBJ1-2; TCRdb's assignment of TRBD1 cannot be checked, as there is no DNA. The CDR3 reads CASSQDLYSSGLNDGYTF.